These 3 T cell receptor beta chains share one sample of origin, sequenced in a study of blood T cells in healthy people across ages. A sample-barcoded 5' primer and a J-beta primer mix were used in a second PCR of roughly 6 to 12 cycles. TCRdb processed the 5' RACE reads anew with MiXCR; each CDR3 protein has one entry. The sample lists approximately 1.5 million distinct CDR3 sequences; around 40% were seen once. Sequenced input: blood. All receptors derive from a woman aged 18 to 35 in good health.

In DNA, the CDR3 is TGTGCCAGCAGCTTCGGAGTAGCGATCTCCTACGAGCAGTACTTC. Translating gives CASSFGVAISYEQYF. The chain is built from TRBV7-2 and TRBJ2-7, with D possibly matching TRBD2 (5 bases). There are 15 residues in the CDR3. V shed 3 bases and J shed 0 bases, with 12 bases lying between them. Germline-derived CDR1 and CDR2 are SGHTA and FQGNSA.

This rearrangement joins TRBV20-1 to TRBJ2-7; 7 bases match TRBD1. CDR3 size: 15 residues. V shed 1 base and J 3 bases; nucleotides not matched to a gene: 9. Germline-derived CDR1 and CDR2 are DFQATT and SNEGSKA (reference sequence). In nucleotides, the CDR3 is TGCAGTGCTAGAGTTCTGACAGGGTTTGGCTACGAGCAGTACTTC. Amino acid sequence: CSARVLTGFGYEQYF.

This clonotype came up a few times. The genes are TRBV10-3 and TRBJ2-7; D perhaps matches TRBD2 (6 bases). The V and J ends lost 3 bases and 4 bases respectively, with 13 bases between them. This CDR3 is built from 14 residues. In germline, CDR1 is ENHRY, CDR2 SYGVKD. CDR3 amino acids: CAISEKLASYEQYF. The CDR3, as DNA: TGTGCCATCAGTGAAAAACTAGCCTCTTACGAGCAGTACTTC.